These 18 T cell receptor beta chains were sequenced from one sample in a study of beta chain features in type 1 diabetes. As every portion of the isolated RNA was reverse transcribed, the sequencing read expressed TCRB transcripts. Sequencing used immunoSEQ multiplex PCR; TCRdb keeps in-frame clones, though not all of them. The table has roughly 240,000 clones, more than 65% seen once. Sequencing was performed on naive CD4+ T cells from blood. Receptors were obtained from a man aged 30-40 years in good health.

This clone has just a few counts. The chain carries TRBV5-1 and TRBJ2-7; 11 bases line up with TRBD2. CDR3 length: 15 amino acids. The junction had 2 bases not matched to a gene; V was cut back by 2 bases and J by 1 base. Germline V gene lookup returns CDR1 SGHRS and CDR2 YFSETQ. The CDR3 nucleotides read TGCGCCAGCAGCTTACGACTAGCGGGATCCTACGAGCAGTACTTC. It yields the protein CASSLRLAGSYEQYF.

V and J are TRBV7-2 and TRBJ2-7; 8 bases match TRBD1. There are 14 residues in the CDR3. The junction had 5 bases not matched to a gene; V was cut back by 7 bases and J by 0 bases. Germline V gene sequence: CDR1 SGHTA, CDR2 FQGNSA. CDR3 loop: CASTLDRDSYEQYF. The CDR3 region has the DNA TGTGCCAGCACCCTGGACAGGGACTCCTACGAGCAGTACTTC.

V is TRBV28 and J is TRBJ2-7; TRBD2 agrees at 9 bases. Trimming cost V 11 bases and J 5 bases; bases outside gene matches: 10. Germline CDR1 reads MDHEN; CDR2 reads SYDVKM. This CDR3 contains 13 residues. The CDR3 loop is CALGGLATHEQYF. In DNA, the CDR3 is TGTGCCCTCGGCGGACTAGCGACTCACGAGCAGTACTTC.

A few counts support this clone. CDR3 residues: CASSLMGENEQFF. In DNA, the CDR3 is TGTGCCAGCAGCTTGATGGGGGAAAATGAGCAGTTCTTC. The V call is TRBV5-4, the J call TRBJ2-1; D may be TRBD1 or TRBD2 (5 bases each). Germline CDR1 SGHNT, CDR2 YYREEE (reference sequence). CDR3 size: 13 residues. Trimming took 1 base from V and 7 from J, leaving 9 bases between them. The entire variable domain, with the rest obtained from reference TRBV5-4 and TRBJ2-1, is as follows: ETGVTQSPTHLIKTRGQQVTLRCSSQSGHNTVSWYQQALGQGPQFIFQYYREEENGRGNFPPRFSGLQFPNYSSELNVNALELDDSALYLCASSLMGENEQFFGPGTRLTVL.

The chain recombines TRBV29-1 with TRBJ1-2; 8 bases are a match to TRBD1. The ends lost 6 bases at V and 3 bases at J; junction bases unmatched: 9. This CDR3 region has 14 residues. The germline V gene has CDR1 SQVTM and CDR2 ANQGSEA. The CDR3 here is CSVPSDRGYYGYTF. The CDR3 nucleotides are TGCAGCGTCCCCTCAGACAGGGGCTACTATGGCTACACCTTC.

The chain uses TRBV19 and TRBJ2-1; D gene unclear. The CDR3 totals 13 residues. CDR1 is LNHDA, CDR2 SQIVND, per germline (reference sequence). The V gene lost 6 bases and the J gene lost 8 bases, with 14 bases spanning the gap. The CDR3 loop is CASSQTPWDEQFF. The CDR3 region has the DNA TGTGCCAGTAGCCAAACTCCTTGGGATGAGCAGTTCTTC.

This chain uses TRBV18 with TRBJ2-5; no clear D gene. Per germline, CDR1 KGHSH and CDR2 LQKENI. Deletions cut 0 bases from V and 0 bases from J, with 8 bases between. CDR3 size: 15 residues. The CDR3 spells CASSPPGKHQETQYF. CDR3 in DNA: TGTGCCAGCTCACCACCGGGAAAACACCAAGAGACCCAGTACTTC. The full variable domain, its missing parts supplied by reference TRBV18 and TRBJ2-5, is NAGVMQNPRHLVRRRGQEARLRCSPMKGHSHVYWYRQLPEEGLKFMVYLQKENIIDESGMPKERFSAEFPKEGPSILRIQQVVRGDSAAYFCASSPPGKHQETQYFGPGTRLLVL.

V and J are TRBV9 and TRBJ2-1; the match to TRBD2 covers 11 bases. This CDR3 is built from 18 residues. Per the germline V gene, CDR1 is SGDLS and CDR2 is YYNGEE. The trim removed 0 bases at V and 9 bases at J, leaving 14 bases unmatched. As DNA, the CDR3 is TGTGCCAGCAGCGTAGCCTTAACTACTAGCGGGAGCTTGGGTGAGCAGTTCTTC. Translated, it gives CASSVALTTSGSLGEQFF.

V usage is TRBV4-1 and J usage is TRBJ2-1; D uncertain. The CDR3 totals 17 residues. Germline CDR1 and CDR2: MGHRA and YSYEKL. Trimming pared 1 base from V and 3 bases from J, leaving 16 bases between. DNA of the CDR3: TGCGCCAGCAGCCAAGGGGCCAGAGGCCAGCTCTACAATGAGCAGTTCTTC. Translating gives CASSQGARGQLYNEQFF.

The chain joins TRBV15 to TRBJ2-4; 8 bases are shared with TRBD1. Losses at the gene ends were 6 bases for V and 2 bases for J; bases not matched to a gene: 6. Germline V gene sequence: CDR1 LNHNV, CDR2 YYDKDF (reference sequence). This CDR3 region has 15 residues. In nucleotides, the CDR3 is TGTGCCACCAGTACGGACAGGGCGTCCAAAAACATTCAGTACTTC. Its protein product is CATSTDRASKNIQYF.

This chain uses TRBV29-1 with TRBJ2-1; D ambiguous. Germline V gene sequence: CDR1 SQVTM, CDR2 ANQGSEA. The CDR3 spans 11 residues. Trimming pared 5 bases from V and 2 bases from J, leaving 4 bases between. CDR3 loop: CSVTAYNEQFF. CDR3 nucleotide sequence: TGCAGCGTTACAGCCTACAATGAGCAGTTCTTC.

The V and J genes are TRBV9 and TRBJ1-2; 8 bases match TRBD1. CDR1 and CDR2 (germline): SGDLS, YYNGEE. This CDR3 region has 16 residues. Losses at the gene ends were 0 bases for V and 4 bases for J; bases not matched to a gene: 8. The CDR3 DNA reads as TGTGCCAGCAGCGTAGGCCCGACAGGGGTCGGCTATGGCTACACCTTC. Amino acid sequence: CASSVGPTGVGYGYTF. Full variable domain (missing parts from reference TRBV9 and TRBJ1-2): DSGVTQTPKHLITATGQRVTLRCSPRSGDLSVYWYQQSLDQGLQFLIQYYNGEERAKGNILERFSAQQFPDLHSELNLSSLELGDSALYFCASSVGPTGVGYGYTFGSGTRLTVV.

This chain connects TRBV2 to TRBJ2-1, with D unresolved. Germline V gives CDR1 SNHLY, CDR2 FYNNEI. V was shortened by 9 bases and J by 0 bases, with 9 bases between the two germline ends. This CDR3 comprises 13 residues. The chain's CDR3 is CASGRLSYNEQFF. The CDR3 DNA follows: TGTGCCAGTGGTAGGCTCTCCTACAATGAGCAGTTCTTC.

The rearrangement links TRBV5-1 to TRBJ2-5; 8 nucleotides align to TRBD1. Germline CDR1 SGHRS, CDR2 YFSETQ. Unmatched junction bases numbered 12, after V lost 4 bases and J lost 13 bases. This CDR3 spans 13 amino acids. The CDR3: CASSPGQDVSPYF. The CDR3 coding sequence is TGCGCCAGCAGCCCGGGACAGGACGTGTCCCCGTACTTC. The complete variable domain, with remaining parts taken from reference TRBV5-1 and TRBJ2-5, reads KAGVTQTPRYLIKTRGQQVTLSCSPISGHRSVSWYQQTPGQGLQFLFEYFSETQRNKGNFPGRFSGRQFSNSRSEMNVSTLELGDSALYLCASSPGQDVSPYFGPGTRLLVL.

This clone was detected a few times. The gene calls are TRBV30 and TRBJ2-3; D perhaps matches TRBD2 (5 bases). The CDR3 covers 13 residues. Germline-derived CDR1 and CDR2 are GTSNPN and SVGIG (reference sequence). V shed 5 bases and J shed 6 bases, with 15 bases lying between them. For the CDR3, the DNA is TGTGCCTGGCAACGGATGTCGGGGGATACGCAGTATTTT. This codes for CAWQRMSGDTQYF.

The chain combines TRBV5-1 with TRBJ1-2; D unresolved. Germline CDR1 reads SGHRS; CDR2 reads YFSETQ. Trimming shortened V by 0 bases and J by 6 bases, and 12 bases separated the two germline ends. The CDR3 runs to 14 residues. CDR3 loop: CASSLDQRLHGYTF. The CDR3 nucleotides read TGCGCCAGCAGCTTGGATCAGCGATTACATGGCTACACCTTC.

The chain combines TRBV7-9 with TRBJ2-5; no firm D call. Germline assignment: CDR1 SEHNR and CDR2 FQNEAQ (reference sequence). CDR3 length: 13 residues. Trimming stripped 2 bases from V and 5 bases from J, with 9 bases between. CDR3 amino acids: CASSLMTLETQYF. The DNA for the CDR3 is TGTGCCAGCAGCTTAATGACTCTGGAGACCCAGTACTTC.

This rearrangement joins TRBV28 to TRBJ2-2; D remains ambiguous. CDR1 is MDHEN, CDR2 SYDVKM, per germline. Deletions cut 7 bases from V and 3 bases from J, with 3 bases between. The CDR3 consists of 11 residues. Here the CDR3 reads CASTDTGELFF. The CDR3 DNA reads as TGTGCCAGCACCGACACCGGGGAGCTGTTTTTT.